Each of the 29 T cell receptor beta chains below was sequenced from the same sample in a study of blood T cell repertoires in COVID-19. Clones were sequenced by immunoSEQ multiplex PCR, and TCRdb holds only the in-frame ones, with some missing. The sample holds under 250,000 clones; about nine tenths are singletons and the top ten take 4% to 5.5%. The specimen was peripheral blood. Receptor source: a woman aged 40 to 49 with acute or convalescent COVID-19.

This clone was recorded only once. V usage is TRBV7-8 and J usage is TRBJ2-3, with 13 bases fitting TRBD2. This CDR3 comprises 21 residues. From germline, CDR1 is SGHVS and CDR2 FQNEAQ. V was pared by 0 bases and J by 2 bases, with 14 bases of the junction left unmatched. CDR3 in DNA: TGTGCCAGCAGCTTAGCGCTGAGTGAGAAACTAGCGGGGGGGTTCACAGATACGCAGTATTTT. Amino acids: CASSLALSEKLAGGFTDTQYF.

The chain couples TRBV5-5 to TRBJ2-3; no clear D. Germline loops: CDR1 SGHKS, CDR2 YYEKEE (reference sequence). V was pared by 0 bases and J by 2 bases, with 10 bases between. The CDR3 has 15 amino acids. DNA of the CDR3: TGTGCCAGCAGCTTGGATGGCAGGATCACAGATACGCAGTATTTT. It yields the protein CASSLDGRITDTQYF. Complete variable domain (other parts from reference TRBV5-5 and TRBJ2-3): DAGVTQSPTHLIKTRGQQVTLRCSPISGHKSVSWYQQVLGQGPQFIFQYYEKEERGRGNFPDRFSARQFPNYSSELNVNALLLGDSALYLCASSLDGRITDTQYFGPGTRLTVL.

V and J are TRBV3-1 (or the pseudogene TRBV3-2) and TRBJ1-4; 8 nucleotides line up with TRBD1. The germline V gene has CDR1 LGHDT and CDR2 YNNKEL (reference sequence). The CDR3 extends over 14 amino acids. Losses at the gene ends were 4 bases for V and 6 bases for J; bases not matched to a gene: 4. This chain's CDR3 is CASSLRGRDEKLFF. CDR3 nucleotide sequence: TGTGCCAGCAGCCTCAGGGGGCGGGATGAAAAACTGTTTTTT.

Notes on this clone: The same CDR3 can be traced to other DNA sequences in this sample. This sequence joins TRBV7-8 and TRBJ1-5, with D unresolved. Germline values: CDR1 SGHVS, CDR2 FQNEAQ. V was shortened by 1 base and J by 2 bases, with 6 bases between the two germline ends. The CDR3 totals 14 residues. The CDR3 protein is CASSLGGGNQPQHF. CDR3 DNA sequence: TGTGCCAGCAGCTTAGGCGGCGGCAATCAGCCCCAGCATTTT.

This chain connects TRBV2 to TRBJ1-5; no clear D gene. The CDR3 length is 13 residues. Germline CDR1 is SNHLY and CDR2 is FYNNEI. V was pared by 1 base and J by 2 bases, with 3 bases between. CDR3 in amino acids: CASSEGGNQPQHF. The CDR3, as DNA: TGTGCCAGCAGTGAAGGAGGCAATCAGCCCCAGCATTTT.

The J gene is TRBJ2-3, the V gene TRBV9; 12 positions agree with TRBD2. The CDR3 is made up of 18 amino acids. CDR1 and CDR2 (germline): SGDLS, YYNGEE. With 0 bases clipped from V and 6 bases from J, the junction kept 11 bases outside the gene matches. The CDR3 coding sequence is TGTGCCAGCAGCGTAGACAGTTTCGGACTAGCGGGAAGGGATACGCAGTATTTT. Protein: CASSVDSFGLAGRDTQYF.

The gene calls are TRBV5-1 and TRBJ1-4; D possibly corresponds to TRBD1 (5 bases). Germline CDR1 reads SGHRS; CDR2 reads YFSETQ. The CDR3 has 16 amino acids. The V gene lost 1 base and the J gene lost 5 bases, with 15 bases spanning the gap. CDR3 sequence: CASSLSGNRVNEKLFF. For the CDR3, the DNA is TGCGCCAGCAGCTTGTCAGGGAATCGCGTAAATGAAAAACTGTTTTTT.

V is TRBV25-1 and J is TRBJ1-3, with a tentative D call TRBD1 (5 bases). The germline V gene has CDR1 MGHDK and CDR2 SYGVNS. V gave up 2 bases and J gave up 7 bases, with 15 bases separating them. This CDR3 is 15 amino acids long. Written as DNA, the CDR3 is TGTGCCAGCAGTGAAGGGGGGTCTTTAGGGAACACCATATATTTT. Residues: CASSEGGSLGNTIYF.

The chain combines TRBV7-8 with TRBJ1-2, with 8 bases matching TRBD1. CDR1 and CDR2 from the germline V gene are SGHVS and FQNEAQ. The length of the CDR3 is 15 residues. V gave up 1 base and J gave up 5 bases; unmatched junction bases: 6. CDR3 residues: CASSLEDRDDYGYTF. CDR3 nucleotide sequence: TGTGCCAGCAGCTTAGAGGACAGGGACGATTATGGCTACACCTTC. Combining the CDR3 with reference TRBV7-8 and TRBJ1-2 gives the whole variable domain GAGVSQSPRYKVAKRGQDVALRCDPISGHVSLFWYQQALGQGPEFLTYFQNEAQLDKSGLPSDRFFAERPEGSVSTLKIQRTQQEDSAVYLCASSLEDRDDYGYTFGSGTRLTVV.

This clone was counted a single time. The V call is TRBV18, the J call TRBJ1-5; 8 nucleotides align to TRBD1. In germline, CDR1 is KGHSH, CDR2 LQKENI. There are 15 residues in the CDR3. V shed 5 bases, J shed 0 bases, and the junction held 3 bases outside the gene matches. This CDR3 is CASSIQGDSNQPQHF. Written as DNA, the CDR3 is TGTGCCAGCTCAATACAGGGGGATAGCAATCAGCCCCAGCATTTT.

The J gene is TRBJ1-1, the V gene TRBV3-1 (or the pseudogene TRBV3-2); D possibly corresponds to TRBD1 (5 bases). The CDR3 covers 14 residues. V was clipped by 0 bases and J by 6 bases, with 11 bases between them. CDR1 is LGHDT and CDR2 is YNNKEL in the germline V gene (reference sequence). In DNA, the CDR3 is TGTGCCAGCAGCCAAGACAGGGAGGTTGCTGAAGCTTTCTTT. Encoded protein: CASSQDREVAEAFF.

This clone has more than one count but fewer than ten. The gene calls are TRBV5-1 and TRBJ1-2; 7 bases fit TRBD1. Germline V gene data show CDR1 as SGHRS and CDR2 as YFSETQ. The CDR3 is 15 amino acids. The V and J ends lost 0 bases and 4 bases, in that order; junction bases with no gene match: 6. CDR3 bases: TGCGCCAGCAGCTTGGGGCAGGGGGGCCCCTATGGCTACACCTTC. This translates into CASSLGQGGPYGYTF.

The rearrangement joins TRBV6-5 to TRBJ1-6; weak D call: TRBD1 (5 bases). V lost 10 bases to trimming and J lost 9 bases, with 22 bases between them. Germline V CDR1 and CDR2: MNHEY, SVGAGI. This CDR3 is 15 amino acids long. The CDR3 spells CATRHPEGIRSPLHF. CDR3 bases: TGTGCCACCCGCCACCCGGAGGGGATCCGTTCACCCCTCCACTTT.

In the case of this clone: This same CDR3 is encoded by further DNA sequences in the sample. The rearrangement uses TRBV18 and TRBJ1-1, with 7 bases fitting TRBD1. This CDR3 region has 15 residues. The V gene's germline CDR1 is KGHSH and CDR2 LQKENI. J was trimmed by 5 bases and V by 2 bases; bases with no gene match: 8. For the CDR3, the DNA is TGTGCCAGCTCACCAGAGGCAGGGGGAAGGACTGAAGCTTTCTTT. It codes for CASSPEAGGRTEAFF. Combining the CDR3 with reference TRBV18 and TRBJ1-1 gives the whole variable domain NAGVMQNPRHLVRRRGQEARLRCSPMKGHSHVYWYRQLPEEGLKFMVYLQKENIIDESGMPKERFSAEFPKEGPSILRIQQVVRGDSAAYFCASSPEAGGRTEAFFGQGTRLTVV.

Only one count was recorded for this clone. The chain joins TRBV27 to TRBJ2-3; D unresolved. The germline gives CDR1 MNHEY, CDR2 SMNVEV (reference sequence). Trimming shortened V by 2 bases and J by 10 bases, and 22 bases separated the two germline ends. This CDR3 comprises 16 residues. The CDR3 sequence: CASSLRSRPQKSAQYF. The CDR3 nucleotides read TGTGCCAGCAGTTTAAGGAGTAGACCGCAAAAGAGTGCGCAGTATTTT.

J is TRBJ2-3 and V is TRBV9, with D perhaps TRBD2 (6 bases). V lost 0 bases and J lost 0, with 11 bases in between. The germline V gene has CDR1 SGDLS and CDR2 YYNGEE. This CDR3 contains 16 residues. The DNA of the CDR3 is TGTGCCAGCAGCGTAGGAGGGCGGGAAAGCACAGATACGCAGTATTTT. Translated, it gives CASSVGGRESTDTQYF.

The rearrangement uses TRBV7-8 and TRBJ1-2, with 8 bases that match TRBD1. This CDR3 has 15 amino acids. Germline V gene lookup returns CDR1 SGHVS and CDR2 FQNEAQ. After removal of 5 bases from V and 0 bases from J, the junction contained 5 bases not matched to a gene. The CDR3: CASSRYRGTNYGYTF. The DNA of the CDR3 is TGTGCCAGCAGCCGTTACAGGGGGACTAACTATGGCTACACCTTC.

The V and J genes are TRBV6-5 and TRBJ1-1; maybe TRBD1 (6 bases). The germline V and J ends were trimmed by 2 bases and 1 base, with 14 bases remaining between them. The germline V gene encodes CDR1 MNHEY and CDR2 SVGAGI. This CDR3 comprises 16 residues. The CDR3 nucleotides read TGTGCCAGCAGTTACCATACAGGGATAGCGAACACTGAAGCTTTCTTT. Amino acids: CASSYHTGIANTEAFF.

The J gene is TRBJ1-2, the V gene TRBV19, with a weak D call TRBD1 (5 bases). The CDR3 consists of 16 residues. V lost 0 bases and J lost 4, with 15 bases in between. Germline CDR1 and CDR2: LNHDA and SQIVND (reference sequence). The CDR3 loop is CASSIDVGRQTYGYTF. CDR3 nucleotides: TGTGCCAGTAGTATAGATGTAGGGCGACAGACCTATGGCTACACCTTC. The full variable domain, completed using reference TRBV19 and TRBJ1-2, is DGGITQSPKYLFRKEGQNVTLSCEQNLNHDAMYWYRQDPGQGLRLIYYSQIVNDFQKGDIAEGYSVSREKKESFPLTVTSAQKNPTAFYLCASSIDVGRQTYGYTFGSGTRLTVV.

The V gene is TRBV18, the J gene TRBJ1-1; 7 bases map to TRBD1. From germline, CDR1 is KGHSH and CDR2 LQKENI. This CDR3 has 15 amino acids. V lost 3 bases and J lost 3; bases outside the gene matches: 7. The CDR3, as DNA: TGTGCCAGCTCACCTTTGCCAACAGGGGACACTGAAGCTTTCTTT. Its protein product is CASSPLPTGDTEAFF.

The chain is built from TRBV12-2 and TRBJ1-2; the D call of TRBD1 is as the table states it, not checked on the DNA. TRBV12-2 represents a pseudogene. There are 13 residues in the CDR3. In DNA, the CDR3 is TGTGCAAGTCGCTTAAAACAGGCTTTTGGCTACACCTTC. Translated, it gives CASRLKQAFGYTF.

CDR3 DNA: TGTGCCAGCAGCCCCGAGGGGGGACAGGGCCGCGTCCTGACTTTC. It encodes CASSPEGGQGRVLTF. The genes are TRBV9 and TRBJ2-6; TRBD1 agrees at 9 bases. Trimming cost V 4 bases and J 12 bases; bases outside gene matches: 11. The CDR3 extends over 15 amino acids. The germline V gene encodes CDR1 SGDLS and CDR2 YYNGEE.

V and J are TRBV6-1 and TRBJ1-2, with D possibly being TRBD1 (5 bases). V was cut by 1 base and J by 2 bases, with 8 bases left in between. The CDR3 has 14 residues. The V gene's germline CDR1 is MNHNS and CDR2 SASEGT. The CDR3 DNA is TGTGCCAGCAGTGAAGTGGGGGGAAACTATGGCTACACCTTC. Protein product: CASSEVGGNYGYTF.

The rearrangement uses TRBV7-8 and TRBJ1-1; D remains unclear. CDR3 size: 13 residues. Per germline, CDR1 SGHVS and CDR2 FQNEAQ. V was shortened by 6 bases and J by 6 bases, with 14 bases between the two germline ends. CDR3 bases: TGTGCCAGCAGTCTAACCCCGGACTCTGAAGCTTTCTTT. This gives the protein CASSLTPDSEAFF.

This clone showed up just a few times. This chain joins TRBV7-9 and TRBJ1-2; TRBD1 agrees at 10 bases. Looked up from germline, CDR1 is SEHNR and CDR2 is FQNEAQ (reference sequence). This CDR3 region has 14 residues. J gave up 4 bases and V 5 bases, and 4 bases lay outside the gene matches. CDR3 in amino acids: CASSAGQGIYGYTF. The CDR3 bases are TGTGCCAGCAGCGCGGGACAGGGGATCTATGGCTACACCTTC. Together with reference TRBV7-9 and TRBJ1-2, the CDR3 gives the full variable domain: DTGVSQNPRHKITKRGQNVTFRCDPISEHNRLYWYRQTLGQGPEFLTYFQNEAQLEKSRLLSDRFSAERPKGSFSTLEIQRTEQGDSAMYLCASSAGQGIYGYTFGSGTRLTVV.

The chain couples TRBV29-1 to TRBJ1-3; 7 bases match TRBD1. The J segment lost 0 bases and the V segment lost 7 bases, leaving 6 bases of the junction unmatched. The CDR3 totals 14 residues. The V gene's germline CDR1 is SQVTM and CDR2 ANQGSEA. The CDR3 DNA follows: TGCAGCGCAACCCGGGACAGCTCTGGAAACACCATATATTTT. This sequence encodes CSATRDSSGNTIYF.

This clone came up once. The chain couples TRBV2 to TRBJ2-5, with 10 bases that match TRBD2. The CDR3 loop spans 16 amino acids. Germline V gene data show CDR1 as SNHLY and CDR2 as FYNNEI. J gave up 2 bases and V 7 bases, and 10 bases lay outside the gene matches. The CDR3: CASTYRGAGGQETQYF. CDR3 bases: TGTGCCAGCACTTACCGAGGAGCGGGGGGGCAAGAGACCCAGTACTTC.

V usage is TRBV24-1 and J usage is TRBJ1-2; 8 nucleotides line up with TRBD1. Trimming cost V 9 bases and J 6 bases; bases outside gene matches: 8. Germline loops: CDR1 KGHDR, CDR2 SFDVKD. The CDR3 consists of 13 residues. CDR3 in amino acids: CATHRTGTDGYTF. For the CDR3, the DNA is TGTGCCACCCACCGGACAGGGACCGATGGCTACACCTTC.

The chain uses TRBV2 and TRBJ1-5; 7 nucleotides agree with TRBD1. The CDR3 consists of 14 residues. Germline assignment: CDR1 SNHLY and CDR2 FYNNEI. Trimming took 3 bases from V and 7 from J; bases not matched to a gene: 6. The CDR3 DNA is TGTGCCAGCAGTGAGACAGGGACGGAGCAGCCCCAGCATTTT. This sequence encodes CASSETGTEQPQHF.